This passage covers 10 T cell receptor beta chains from one sample sequenced in a study of T cell clonality in common variable immunodeficiency (dated by TCRdb to the mid-2010s). Paper-wide results and their limitations: CVID TCRbeta sequences reportedly showed fewer deletions and N-nucleotide insertions and lacked highly modified clones with 13 or more V deletions.

Libraries were made using the immunoSEQ multiplex PCR assay. TCRdb holds this immuneACCESS table with in-frame rearrangements only. Some clones are missing; in checked studies, unresolved V genes explain under half, and the rest has no known cause. Here the sample lists over 15,000 clones, none seen once only. The ten largest clones capture around 6.6% of the sample. The antigens these receptors bind are not known. The sequencing sample was made of peripheral blood mononuclear cells. These receptors were taken from a human donor with common variable immunodeficiency.

This clone came up many times. Read coverage stops 3 residues before the CDR3 terminus; the germline J gene supplies the remainder. This chain links TRBV19 with TRBJ2-5, with 11 bases aligning to TRBD1. Germline V gene sequence: CDR1 LNHDA, CDR2 SQIVND (reference sequence). The length of the CDR3 is 14 residues. Trimming took 1 base from V and 7 from J; bases not matched to a gene: 2. The DNA read from the CDR3 is TGTGCCAGTAGTATAGCGGGACAGGGGGGGACC. Its translation is CASSIAGQGGT. The full CDR3 is CASSIAGQGGTQYF.

This clone was observed many times. From the germline J gene comes the end of the CDR3, since the read stops 3 residues before it. The rearrangement links TRBV5-1 to TRBJ1-1; 7 positions match TRBD1. CDR3 length: 16 residues. Germline loops: CDR1 SGHRS, CDR2 YFSETQ. V gave up 0 bases and J gave up 1 base; unmatched junction bases: 6. The sequenced part of the CDR3 DNA is TGCGCCAGCAGCTTGGACACAGGGGTGGGGAACACTGAA. Translated, it gives CASSLDTGVGNTE. Given in full, the CDR3 is CASSLDTGVGNTEAFF.

At least ten counts were recorded for this clone. The read ends 3 residues before the CDR3 terminus; that terminus is restored from the germline J gene. V and J are TRBV28 and TRBJ2-5; 7 bases line up with TRBD2. The CDR3 is 13 amino acids. Losses at the gene ends were 5 bases for V and 3 bases for J; bases not matched to a gene: 3. Per the germline V gene, CDR1 is MDHEN and CDR2 is SYDVKM. The CDR3 reads CASSRSGKETQYF. CDR3 DNA, as far as it was read: TGTGCCAGCAGTCGAAGCGGGAAAGAGACC.

In regard to this clone: The read terminates 3 residues before the CDR3 end, so the remaining end is supplied by the germline J gene. The chain joins TRBV2 to TRBJ2-1, with D perhaps being TRBD1 or TRBD2 (5 bases each). Trimming stripped 7 bases from V and 4 bases from J, with 14 bases between. The CDR3 consists of 14 residues. Germline CDR1 is SNHLY and CDR2 is FYNNEI. Partial CDR3 DNA: TGTGCCAGCATGGAGGACATCGGGTACAATGAG. Translating gives CASMEDIGYNE. The complete CDR3 reads CASMEDIGYNEQFF.

This clone was counted ten times or more. The read comes to an end 3 residues before the CDR3 does, leaving the germline J gene to fill in the end. The chain is built from TRBV19 and TRBJ2-6; weak D call: TRBD2 (6 bases). The germline gives CDR1 LNHDA, CDR2 SQIVND (reference sequence). Trimming took off 7 bases at V and 2 bases at J, with 24 bases between the two ends. This CDR3 is 19 amino acids long. The CDR3 loop is CASTTPRAGGIAGANVLTF. CDR3 DNA (partial): TGTGCCAGTACCACACCGAGAGCTGGGGGGATCGCTGGGGCCAACGTC.

Worth noting for this clone: The read is 3 residues too short to cover the CDR3 end, so that end is filled in from the germline J gene. The chain combines TRBV7-8 with TRBJ2-1, with 8 bases aligning to TRBD1. The CDR3 loop spans 15 amino acids. After removal of 3 bases from V and 2 bases from J, the junction contained 3 bases not matched to a gene. Germline V gives CDR1 SGHVS, CDR2 FQNEAQ. CDR3 region: CASSFGQGPYNEQFF. CDR3 bases read: TGTGCCAGCAGCTTCGGACAGGGACCCTACAATGAG.

This clone was seen many times. Read sequence stops 3 residues before the CDR3 end, and the germline J gene provides the missing end. The V call is TRBV6-2 or TRBV6-3, the J call TRBJ2-3, with 9 positions matching TRBD1. The CDR3 runs 16 residues. Germline CDR1 is MNHEY and CDR2 is SVGEGT. The ends lost 6 bases at V and 4 bases at J; junction bases unmatched: 11. This CDR3 reads CASRHSGTGPPDTQYF. The CDR3 bases that were read are TGTGCCAGCAGGCATTCCGGGACAGGGCCCCCAGATACG.

Concerning this clone: Relative to the germline gene, one junction end is altered; a read error may explain this. Read sequence stops 3 residues before the CDR3 end, and the germline J gene provides the missing end. The chain uses TRBV7-9 and TRBJ2-5, with a tentative D call TRBD2 (5 bases). The CDR3 is made up of 12 amino acids. The germline gives CDR1 SEHNR, CDR2 FQNEAQ (reference sequence). CDR3 in amino acids: CSSSLAQETQYF. The covered CDR3 bases are TGTTCCAGCAGCTTAGCGCAGGAGACC.

Within the sample, this clone is large. The CDR3 spells CASSVSQETQYF. The CDR3 DNA, read in part, is TGTGCCAGCAGCGTATCTCAGGAGACC. J is TRBJ2-5 and V is TRBV9; D is unclear. Read coverage stops 3 residues before the CDR3 terminus; the germline J gene supplies the remainder. The CDR3 totals 12 residues. V dropped 1 base and J dropped 5 bases, with 6 bases sitting between them. Germline CDR1 and CDR2: SGDLS and YYNGEE.

This clone was found many times. The CDR3 end is not reached by the read, which stops 3 residues before it; the germline J gene fills it in. The rearrangement uses TRBV6-2 or TRBV6-3 and TRBJ2-7; 7 nucleotides align to TRBD1. In germline, CDR1 is MNHEY, CDR2 SVGEGT. After removal of 5 bases from V and 6 bases from J, the junction contained 7 bases not matched to a gene. The length of the CDR3 is 13 residues. The sequenced part of the CDR3 DNA is TGTGCCAGCAGTACAGGGGAAAAGCGCGAG. Translating gives CASSTGEKRE. The entire CDR3 sequence reads CASSTGEKREQYF.